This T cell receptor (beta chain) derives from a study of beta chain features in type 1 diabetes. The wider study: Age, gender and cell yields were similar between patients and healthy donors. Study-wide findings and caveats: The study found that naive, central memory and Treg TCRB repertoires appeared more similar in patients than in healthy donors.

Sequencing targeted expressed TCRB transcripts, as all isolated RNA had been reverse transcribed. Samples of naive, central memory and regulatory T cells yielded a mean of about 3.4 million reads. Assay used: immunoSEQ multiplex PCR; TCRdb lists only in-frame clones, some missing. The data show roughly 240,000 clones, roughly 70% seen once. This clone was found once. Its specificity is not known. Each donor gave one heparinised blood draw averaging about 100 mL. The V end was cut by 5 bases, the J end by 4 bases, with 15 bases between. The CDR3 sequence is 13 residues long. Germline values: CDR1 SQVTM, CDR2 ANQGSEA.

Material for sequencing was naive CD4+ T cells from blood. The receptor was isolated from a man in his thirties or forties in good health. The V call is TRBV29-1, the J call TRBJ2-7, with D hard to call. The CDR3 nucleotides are TGCAGCGTTCAGGCTACATTGGGGTACGAGCAGTACTTC. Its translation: CSVQATLGYEQYF.